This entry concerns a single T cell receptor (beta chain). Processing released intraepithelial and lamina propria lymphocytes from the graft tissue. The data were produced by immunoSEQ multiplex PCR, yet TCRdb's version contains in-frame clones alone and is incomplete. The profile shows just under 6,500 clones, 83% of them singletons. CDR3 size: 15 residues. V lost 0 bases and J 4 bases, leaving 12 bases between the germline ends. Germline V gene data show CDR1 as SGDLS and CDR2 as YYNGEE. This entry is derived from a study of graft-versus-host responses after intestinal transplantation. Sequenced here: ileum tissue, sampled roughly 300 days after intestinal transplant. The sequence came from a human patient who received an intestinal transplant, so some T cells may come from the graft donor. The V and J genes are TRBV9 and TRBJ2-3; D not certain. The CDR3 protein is CASSVEGTQADTQYF. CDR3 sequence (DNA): TGTGCCAGCAGCGTAGAGGGTACCCAAGCAGATACGCAGTATTTT.